This record looks at one T cell receptor (beta chain) sequence and its context. Its antigen remains unknown. The authors reverse transcribed roughly 0.5 to 1 ug RNA with random hexamers. The immunoSEQ assay covered 54 Vbeta and 13 Jbeta segments for CDR3. TCRdb processed the immunoSEQ multiplex PCR reads anew with MiXCR; each CDR3 protein has one entry. The profile shows roughly 180,000 distinct CDR3 sequences, roughly 95% of them singletons. CDR3 length equals 15 residues. V gave up 1 base and J gave up 4 bases; unmatched junction bases: 2. Germline V gives CDR1 SGHTA, CDR2 FQGNSA. Healthy donors constituted the controls, which were matched for age and sex. Negative isolation yielded CD8+ and CD4+ T cells; FACS enriched TEMRA cells. The entry originates in a study of CD8 T cells in Susac syndrome. Findings of the study overall: Only a relatively small number of individuals were included in the TCR sequencing and HLA analysis.

V is TRBV7-2 and J is TRBJ1-5, with TRBD1 matching over 9 bases. Sequencing was done on a sample of CD4+ T cells from PBMCs. This receptor was obtained from a human donor in good health. CDR3 amino acids: CASSLGQGENQPQHF. The DNA of the CDR3 is TGTGCCAGCAGCTTAGGACAGGGGGAAAATCAGCCCCAGCATTTT.